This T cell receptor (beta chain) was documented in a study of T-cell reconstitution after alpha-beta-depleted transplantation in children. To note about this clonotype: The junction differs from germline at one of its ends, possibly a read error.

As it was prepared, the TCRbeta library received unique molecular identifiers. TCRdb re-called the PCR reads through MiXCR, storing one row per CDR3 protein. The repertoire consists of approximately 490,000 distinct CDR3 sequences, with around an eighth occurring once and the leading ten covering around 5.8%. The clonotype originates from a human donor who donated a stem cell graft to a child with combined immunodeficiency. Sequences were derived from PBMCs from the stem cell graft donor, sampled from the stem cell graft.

CDR3 sequence reads: CASSVAPGQGAGYTF. CDR3 bases: TGTGCCAGCAGCGTAGCCCCGGGACAGGGGGCCGGCTACACCTTC. The rearrangement links TRBV7-2 to TRBJ1-2; 12 bases match TRBD1. Germline V lookup: CDR1 SGHTA, CDR2 FQGNSA. The CDR3 has 15 residues.